This is a list of T cell receptor beta chains from one sample in a study of PD-1 blockade in mismatch repair-deficient tumors. The table came from immunoSEQ multiplex PCR; TCRdb's copy has only in-frame clones and leaves some out. The table has tens of thousands of clones, 85% seen once. The source material was peripheral blood, sampled about 81 weeks after starting pembrolizumab. These receptors were obtained from an adult with mismatch repair-deficient cancer. Both conserved end residues are trimmed from each CDR3. Each record gives: V gene, D gene, CDR3 protein. A D gene is named only where the DNA matches it firmly.

v_call: TRBV19
d_call: TRBD2
cdr3_aa: ASTPGGVEGSEQY

v_call: TRBV15
d_call: TRBD1
cdr3_aa: ATSRGGQARNTEAF

v_call: TRBV29-1
d_call: TRBD2
cdr3_aa: SVEASGSRVYNEQF

v_call: TRBV27
d_call: TRBD1
cdr3_aa: ASSQRQGASYEQY

v_call: TRBV5-6
d_call: .
cdr3_aa: ASSSDSGSYYNEQF

v_call: TRBV9
d_call: TRBD2
cdr3_aa: ASSGTGTSGREQF

v_call: TRBV7-8
d_call: .
cdr3_aa: ASSRSELYNEQF

v_call: TRBV5-6
d_call: .
cdr3_aa: ASSDLSEQF

v_call: TRBV7-2
d_call: .
cdr3_aa: ASSWSAGETQY

v_call: TRBV11-2
d_call: TRBD1
cdr3_aa: ASSSGQGEEKLF